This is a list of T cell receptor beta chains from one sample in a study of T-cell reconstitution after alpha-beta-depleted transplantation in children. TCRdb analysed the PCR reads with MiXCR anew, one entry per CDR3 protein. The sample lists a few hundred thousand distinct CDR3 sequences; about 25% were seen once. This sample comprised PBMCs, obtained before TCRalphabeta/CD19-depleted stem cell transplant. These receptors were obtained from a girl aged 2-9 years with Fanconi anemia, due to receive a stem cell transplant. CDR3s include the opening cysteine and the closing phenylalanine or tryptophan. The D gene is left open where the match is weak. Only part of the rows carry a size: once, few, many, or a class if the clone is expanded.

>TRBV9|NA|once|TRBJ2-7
CASSAGQEGYEQYF
TGTGCCAGCAGCGCAGGACAGGAGGGATACGAGCAGTACTTC
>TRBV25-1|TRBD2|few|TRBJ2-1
CASSARIAGASNEQFF
TGTGCCAGCAGTGCTAGAATAGCGGGAGCCAGCAATGAGCAGTTCTTC
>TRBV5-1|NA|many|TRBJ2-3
CASSSEADTQYF
TGCGCCAGCAGCTCAGAAGCAGATACGCAGTATTTT
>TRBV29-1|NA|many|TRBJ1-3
CSATGSSGNTIYF
TGCAGCGCCACGGGGAGCTCTGGAAACACCATATATTTT
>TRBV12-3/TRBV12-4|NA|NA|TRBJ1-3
CASTTRSGNTIYF
TGTGCCAGCACCACACGCTCTGGAAACACCATATATTTT
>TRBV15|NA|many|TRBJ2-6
CATEGPRGANVLTF
TGTGCCACCGAGGGGCCAAGGGGGGCCAACGTCCTGACTTTC
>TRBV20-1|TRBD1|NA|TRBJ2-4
CSARDLQGIKAKNIQYF
TGCAGTGCTAGAGATCTACAGGGGATTAAGGCCAAAAACATTCAGTACTTC
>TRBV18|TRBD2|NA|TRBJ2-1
CASSVLGTSSYNEQFF
TGTGCCAGCTCGGTGTTAGGGACTAGCTCCTACAATGAGCAGTTCTTC
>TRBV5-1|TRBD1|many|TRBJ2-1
CASSLAPTGRYNEQFF
TGCGCCAGCAGCTTGGCCCCGACAGGGCGATACAATGAGCAGTTCTTC
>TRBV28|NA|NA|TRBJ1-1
CASSLNRGLTEAFF
TGTGCCAGCAGTTTAAATCGGGGGCTAACTGAAGCTTTCTTT
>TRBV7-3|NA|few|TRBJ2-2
CASSLISPGELFF
TGTGCCAGCAGCTTAATTAGCCCCGGGGAGCTGTTTTTT
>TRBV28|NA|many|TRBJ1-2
CASSLGQLYGYTF
TGTGCCAGCAGTTTAGGGCAGCTCTATGGCTACACCTTC
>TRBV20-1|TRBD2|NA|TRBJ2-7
CSANIQKRLAGAYEQYF
TGCAGTGCTAACATTCAAAAAAGACTAGCGGGAGCCTACGAGCAGTACTTC
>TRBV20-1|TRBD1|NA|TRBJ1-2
CSARGTGAIYGYTF
TGCAGTGCTAGGGGGACAGGGGCCATCTATGGCTACACCTTC
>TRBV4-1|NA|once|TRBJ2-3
CASSQWFADTQYF
TGCGCCAGCAGCCAGTGGTTCGCAGATACGCAGTATTTT
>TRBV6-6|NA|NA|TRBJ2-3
CASSRAVNTQYF
TGTGCCAGCAGCAGGGCGGTGAATACGCAGTATTTT
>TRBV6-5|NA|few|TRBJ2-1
CASGGRNEQFF
TGTGCCAGCGGGGGGCGAAATGAGCAGTTCTTC
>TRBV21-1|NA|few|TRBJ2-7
CASSKALRGYEQYF
TGTGCCAGCAGCAAAGCACTTCGGGGCTACGAGCAGTACTTC
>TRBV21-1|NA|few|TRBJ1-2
CASNWTAVNYGYTF
TGTGCCAGCAACTGGACGGCCGTCAACTATGGCTACACCTTC
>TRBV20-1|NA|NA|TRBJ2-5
CSASEVGAVGETQYF
TGCAGTGCTAGTGAGGTCGGGGCAGTGGGCGAGACCCAGTACTTC
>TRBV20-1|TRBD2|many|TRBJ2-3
CSAVGLEGTDTQYF
TGCAGTGCTGTGGGACTAGAAGGCACAGATACGCAGTATTTT
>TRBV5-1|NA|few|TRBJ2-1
CASSLAVLRRSNEQFF
TGCGCCAGCAGCTTGGCAGTACTTCGTCGTAGCAATGAGCAGTTCTTC
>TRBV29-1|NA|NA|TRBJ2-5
CSVEDWARDSQETQYF
TGCAGCGTTGAAGATTGGGCCAGAGACAGCCAAGAGACCCAGTACTTC
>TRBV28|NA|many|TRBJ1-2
CASSSQGPFSYGYTF
TGTGCCAGCAGTTCTCAGGGACCCTTCTCATATGGCTACACCTTC
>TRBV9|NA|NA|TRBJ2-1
CASSVAAERGEQFF
TGTGCCAGCAGCGTAGCCGCGGAGAGAGGTGAGCAGTTCTTC
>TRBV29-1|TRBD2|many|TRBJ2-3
CSVGTSGSYTDTQYF
TGCAGCGTCGGTACTAGCGGGAGTTACACAGATACGCAGTATTTT
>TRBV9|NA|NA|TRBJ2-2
CASSVGQSGELFF
TGTGCCAGCAGCGTAGGACAGTCCGGGGAGCTGTTTTTT
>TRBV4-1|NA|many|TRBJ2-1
CASSQGLGGNEQFF
TGCGCCAGCAGCCAAGGACTAGGGGGCAATGAGCAGTTCTTC
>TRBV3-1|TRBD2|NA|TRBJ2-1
CASSHGGREAYNEQFF
TGTGCCAGCAGCCACGGCGGGAGAGAGGCCTACAATGAGCAGTTCTTC
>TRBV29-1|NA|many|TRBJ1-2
CSVEVRPYGYTF
TGCAGCGTTGAAGTGCGTCCCTATGGCTACACCTTC
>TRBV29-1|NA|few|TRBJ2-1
CSVEDYPPNEQFF
TGCAGCGTTGAGGACTACCCCCCCAATGAGCAGTTCTTC
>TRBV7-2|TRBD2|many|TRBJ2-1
CASSLAGGTNEQFF
TGTGCCAGCAGCTTAGCGGGGGGGACCAATGAGCAGTTCTTC
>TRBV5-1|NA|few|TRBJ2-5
CASSLIAKQETQYF
TGCGCCAGCAGCTTGATAGCGAAACAAGAGACCCAGTACTTC
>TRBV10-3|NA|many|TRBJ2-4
CAISERVGSIAKNIQYF
TGTGCCATCAGTGAGCGAGTTGGGAGTATAGCCAAAAACATTCAGTACTTC
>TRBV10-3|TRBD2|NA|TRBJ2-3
CAIRTSGSGADTQYF
TGTGCCATCCGAACTAGCGGAAGTGGGGCAGATACGCAGTATTTT
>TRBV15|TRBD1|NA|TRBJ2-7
CATSRALTGVEQYF
TGTGCCACCAGCAGAGCCCTGACAGGGGTCGAGCAGTACTTC
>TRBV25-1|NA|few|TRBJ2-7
CASPRSTVLRNEQYF
TGTGCCAGCCCTAGATCTACGGTACTGAGGAACGAGCAGTACTTC
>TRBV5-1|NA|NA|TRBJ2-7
CASSRDGTYEQYF
TGCGCCAGCAGCCGTGACGGAACCTACGAGCAGTACTTC
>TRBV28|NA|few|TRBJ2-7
CASSLKLARFYEQYF
TGTGCCAGCAGTTTAAAACTAGCTAGATTCTACGAGCAGTACTTC
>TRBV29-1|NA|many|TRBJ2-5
CSVYGAAGVETQYF
TGCAGCGTGTACGGGGCCGCCGGAGTAGAGACCCAGTACTTC
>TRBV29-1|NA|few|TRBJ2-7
CSVSQDSYEQYF
TGCAGCGTTTCACAGGACTCCTACGAGCAGTACTTC
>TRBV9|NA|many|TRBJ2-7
CASSVATPGGEQYF
TGTGCCAGCAGCGTAGCCACTCCCGGAGGCGAGCAGTACTTC
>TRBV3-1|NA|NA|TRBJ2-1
CASSLRTRFREQFF
TGTGCCAGCAGCCTGAGGACTCGCTTCAGAGAGCAGTTCTTC
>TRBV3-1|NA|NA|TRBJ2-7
CASSQEGRYDIYEQYF
TGTGCCAGCAGCCAAGAGGGACGTTACGACATCTACGAGCAGTACTTC